This T cell receptor beta chain was recorded in a study of shared clonotypes between healthy human individuals. Sequencing was performed with immunoSEQ multiplex PCR; in TCRdb, only in-frame clones are kept and a portion is missing. The table has over 700,000 clones, approximately 77% seen once. This clone was observed many times. The clonotype was recovered from a woman in her twenties or thirties in good health. What was sequenced was memory CD4+ T cells sorted from blood. The subset denotes: CD45RA-negative fraction.

CDR3 residues: CASSLSGRGFSYEQYF. In DNA form, the CDR3 reads TGTGCCAGCAGTTTATCGGGGAGGGGTTTCTCCTACGAGCAGTACTTC. This chain links TRBV27 with TRBJ2-7; TRBD2 matches at 7 bases. Trimming cost V 0 bases and J 0 bases; bases outside gene matches: 5. There are 16 residues in the CDR3. Per the germline V gene, CDR1 is MNHEY and CDR2 is SMNVEV (reference sequence).